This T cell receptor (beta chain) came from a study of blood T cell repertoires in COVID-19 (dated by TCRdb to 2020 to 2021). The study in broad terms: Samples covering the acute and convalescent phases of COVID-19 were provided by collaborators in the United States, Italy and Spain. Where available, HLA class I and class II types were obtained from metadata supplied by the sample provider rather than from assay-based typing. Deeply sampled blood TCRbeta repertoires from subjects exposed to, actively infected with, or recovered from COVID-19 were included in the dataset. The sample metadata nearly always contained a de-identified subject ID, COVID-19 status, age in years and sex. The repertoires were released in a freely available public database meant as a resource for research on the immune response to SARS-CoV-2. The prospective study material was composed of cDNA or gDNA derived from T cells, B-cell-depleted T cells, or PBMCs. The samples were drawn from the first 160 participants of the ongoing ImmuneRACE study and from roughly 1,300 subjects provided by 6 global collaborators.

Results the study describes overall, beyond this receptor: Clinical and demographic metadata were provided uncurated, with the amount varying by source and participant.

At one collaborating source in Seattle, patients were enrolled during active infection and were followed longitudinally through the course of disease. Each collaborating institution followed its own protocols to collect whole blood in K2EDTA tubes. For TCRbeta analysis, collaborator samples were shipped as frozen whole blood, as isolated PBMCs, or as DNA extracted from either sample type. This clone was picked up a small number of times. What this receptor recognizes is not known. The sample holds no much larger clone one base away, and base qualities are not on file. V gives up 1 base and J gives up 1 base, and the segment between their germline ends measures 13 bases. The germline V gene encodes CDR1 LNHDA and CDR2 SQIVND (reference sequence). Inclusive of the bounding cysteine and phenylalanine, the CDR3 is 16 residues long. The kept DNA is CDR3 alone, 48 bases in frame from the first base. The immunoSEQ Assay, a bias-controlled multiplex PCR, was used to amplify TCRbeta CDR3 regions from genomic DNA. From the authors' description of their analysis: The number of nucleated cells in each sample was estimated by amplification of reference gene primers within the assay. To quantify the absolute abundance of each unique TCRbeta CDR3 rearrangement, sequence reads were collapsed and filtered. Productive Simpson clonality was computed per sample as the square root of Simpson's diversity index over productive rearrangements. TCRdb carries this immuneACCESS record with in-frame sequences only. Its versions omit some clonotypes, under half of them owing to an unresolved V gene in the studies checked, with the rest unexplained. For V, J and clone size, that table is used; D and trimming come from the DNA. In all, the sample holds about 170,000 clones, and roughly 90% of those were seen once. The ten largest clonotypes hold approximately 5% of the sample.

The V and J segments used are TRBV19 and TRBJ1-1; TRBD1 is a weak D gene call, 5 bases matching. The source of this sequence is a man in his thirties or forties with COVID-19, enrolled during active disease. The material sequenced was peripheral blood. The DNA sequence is TGTGCCAGTAGTATAGGTTACCTAGGGGAGAACACTGAAGCTTTCTTT. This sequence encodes CASSIGYLGENTEAFF.